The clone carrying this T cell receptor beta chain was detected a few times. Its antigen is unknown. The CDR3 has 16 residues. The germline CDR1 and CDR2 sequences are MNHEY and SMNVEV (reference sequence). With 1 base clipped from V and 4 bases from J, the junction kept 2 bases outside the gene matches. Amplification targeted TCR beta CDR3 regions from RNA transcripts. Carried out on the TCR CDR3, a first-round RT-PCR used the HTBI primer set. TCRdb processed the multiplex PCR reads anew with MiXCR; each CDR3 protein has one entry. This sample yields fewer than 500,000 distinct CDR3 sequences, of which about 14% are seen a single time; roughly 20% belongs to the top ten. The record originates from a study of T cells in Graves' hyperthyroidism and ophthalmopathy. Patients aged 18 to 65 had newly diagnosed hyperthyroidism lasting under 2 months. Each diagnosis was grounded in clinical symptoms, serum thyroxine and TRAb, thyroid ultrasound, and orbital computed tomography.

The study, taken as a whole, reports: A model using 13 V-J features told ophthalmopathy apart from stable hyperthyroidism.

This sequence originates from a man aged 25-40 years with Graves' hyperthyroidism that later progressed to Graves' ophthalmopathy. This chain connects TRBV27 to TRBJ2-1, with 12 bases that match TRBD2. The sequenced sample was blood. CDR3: CASSLLTSGGYNEQFF. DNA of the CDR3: TGTGCCAGCAGTTTATTAACTAGCGGGGGGTACAATGAGCAGTTCTTC.